The rows below give T cell receptor beta chains drawn from one sample of a study of blood T cells in healthy people across ages. TCRdb reanalysed the 5' RACE reads using MiXCR and keeps one entry per CDR3 protein. The sample includes under 750,000 distinct CDR3 sequences, around 48% seen only once; the top ten take approximately 23%. The sequenced material came from blood. These receptors came from a man older than 75 in good health. Both conserved end residues are part of each CDR3. The D gene is left open where the match is weak. Rows may omit the clone size; those that give it use once, few, many or a size class.

NA	TRBV5-1	TRBJ2-7	NA	CASSLTSRDYEQYF	TGCGCCAGCAGCTTGACTAGCAGGGACTACGAGCAGTACTTC
NA	TRBV28	TRBJ1-5	once	CASSLPQPGLNSNQPQHF	TGTGCCAGCAGTTTGCCTCAGCCGGGACTAAATAGCAATCAGCCCCAGCATTTT
TRBD2	TRBV6-1	TRBJ2-7	few	CASSTPSGREGRYEQYF	TGTGCCAGCAGTACCCCGTCTGGGCGGGAGGGCCGCTACGAGCAGTACTTC
NA	TRBV12-3/TRBV12-4	TRBJ2-5	NA	CASRFWQQETQYF	TGTGCCAGCAGATTCTGGCAGCAAGAGACCCAGTACTTC
TRBD2	TRBV20-1	TRBJ2-6	NA	CSARGAGRRSGANVLTF	TGCAGTGCTAGGGGAGCGGGACGCCGCTCTGGGGCCAACGTCCTGACTTTC
NA	TRBV29-1	TRBJ1-1	few	CSVGQGLRGVSEAFF	TGCAGCGTTGGGCAGGGGTTAAGAGGTGTCTCTGAAGCTTTCTTT
NA	TRBV12-3/TRBV12-4	TRBJ1-1	NA	CASSHRVGTEAFF	TGTGCCAGCAGCCACAGGGTAGGGACTGAAGCTTTCTTT
NA	TRBV7-2	TRBJ2-1	NA	CASSLGHSNNEQFF	TGTGCCAGCAGCCTCGGCCACTCAAACAATGAGCAGTTCTTC
NA	TRBV10-3	TRBJ2-1	many	CAIAEVSYNEQFF	TGTGCCATCGCCGAGGTCTCCTACAATGAGCAGTTCTTC
NA	TRBV30	TRBJ2-1	few	CAWRGSLHEQFF	TGTGCCTGGCGGGGTAGCTTGCATGAGCAGTTCTTC
TRBD2	TRBV28	TRBJ2-2	NA	CASSLRWRGGTGELFF	TGTGCCAGCAGTTTGAGGTGGCGGGGGGGCACCGGGGAGCTGTTTTTT
TRBD2	TRBV11-3	TRBJ2-1	NA	CASSLDPPSGAYNEQFF	TGTGCCAGCAGCTTAGATCCCCCTAGCGGGGCATACAATGAGCAGTTCTTC
TRBD2	TRBV7-2	TRBJ2-1	NA	CASSPSGGRDNEQFF	TGTGCCAGCAGCCCAAGCGGGGGGCGCGACAATGAGCAGTTCTTC
TRBD1	TRBV5-1	TRBJ1-2	NA	CASSPGAGGSAEYGYTF	TGCGCCAGCAGCCCGGGAGCAGGGGGCTCGGCTGAATATGGCTACACCTTC
TRBD2	TRBV6-5	TRBJ2-1	NA	CASRLDGTNYNEQFF	TGTGCCAGCAGGTTGGACGGGACTAACTACAATGAGCAGTTCTTC
TRBD1	TRBV7-2	TRBJ1-2	few	CASSLVFGTADYGYTF	TGTGCCAGCAGCTTAGTATTTGGGACAGCCGACTATGGCTACACCTTC